One sample yielded the 21 T cell receptor beta chains listed below, sequenced in a study of cytomegalovirus exposure and HLA in healthy donors. A multiplex PCR was run with 60 Vbeta primers and 13 Jbeta primers. Some clones are missing from TCRdb's copy, which holds only in-frame ones; the method was immunoSEQ multiplex PCR. Among some 150,000 clones, approximately 81% were seen once, and the ten largest hold more than 2%. The sequencing input was PBMCs. Source of these receptors: a boy aged 2 to 9 in good health and CMV-seronegative.

This CDR3 reads CASSTTQGITEAFF. In DNA form, the CDR3 reads TGTGCCAGCAGCACTACACAGGGGATTACTGAAGCTTTCTTT. This chain connects TRBV5-5 to TRBJ1-1, with 7 bases that match TRBD1. The germline CDR1 and CDR2 sequences are SGHKS and YYEKEE (reference sequence). Trimming cost V 4 bases and J 5 bases; bases outside gene matches: 8. The CDR3 is 14 amino acids.

V and J are TRBV9 and TRBJ1-3; possibly TRBD1 for D (6 bases). The CDR3 sequence is 13 residues long. The germline V and J ends were trimmed by 1 base and 5 bases, with 7 bases remaining between them. Germline CDR1 and CDR2: SGDLS and YYNGEE. The CDR3 DNA sequence: TGTGCCAGCAGCGTAACAGGGAGAAACACCATATATTTT. Its protein is CASSVTGRNTIYF.

This clone appeared a single time. The J gene is TRBJ2-7, the V gene TRBV4-2, with 10 nucleotides matching TRBD2. The junction had 9 bases not matched to a gene; V was cut back by 2 bases and J by 5 bases. The CDR3 loop spans 16 amino acids. Looked up from germline, CDR1 is LGHNA and CDR2 is YNFKEQ. CDR3 residues: CASSQLSGRVSNEQYF. CDR3 bases: TGTGCCAGCAGCCAATTAAGCGGGAGGGTTAGCAACGAGCAGTACTTC.

The gene calls are TRBV7-2 and TRBJ2-1; D possibly corresponds to TRBD2 (5 bases). V was clipped by 1 base and J by 4 bases, with 20 bases between them. Per the germline V gene, CDR1 is SGHTA and CDR2 is FQGNSA. This CDR3 contains 18 residues. The CDR3 protein is CASSLVPPARVEYNEQFF. In DNA, the CDR3 is TGTGCCAGCAGCTTAGTCCCACCGGCGCGGGTCGAATACAATGAGCAGTTCTTC.

This chain uses TRBV5-1 with TRBJ2-1; D is possibly TRBD2 (7 bases). Germline CDR1 is SGHRS and CDR2 is YFSETQ. The CDR3 runs to 16 residues. Between the trimmed V and J ends, which lost 1 base and 5 bases, there was a span of 16 bases. The CDR3 loop is CASSLSARGDNNEQFF. The CDR3 DNA sequence: TGCGCCAGCAGCTTGTCCGCCCGGGGGGACAACAATGAGCAGTTCTTC.

This clone was picked up one time. The chain couples TRBV28 to TRBJ2-7; possibly TRBD2 for D (5 bases). V was trimmed by 1 base and J by 2 bases, leaving 9 bases between them. CDR1 is MDHEN and CDR2 is SYDVKM in the germline V gene. This CDR3 spans 14 amino acids. The CDR3 loop is CASSLYSGTYEQYF. In nucleotides, the CDR3 is TGTGCCAGCAGTTTATATTCCGGGACCTACGAGCAGTACTTC.

The chain recombines TRBV13 with TRBJ1-2; D unclear. The germline V gene has CDR1 PRHDT and CDR2 FYEKMQ (reference sequence). This CDR3 comprises 13 residues. Deletions cut 0 bases from V and 4 bases from J, with 6 bases between. The CDR3 reads CASSLGEGYGYTF. In nucleotides, the CDR3 is TGTGCCAGCAGCTTAGGGGAGGGCTATGGCTACACCTTC.

This clone was counted a single time. J is TRBJ1-3 and V is TRBV11-2; 7 nucleotides align to TRBD1. The CDR3 has 15 amino acids. From germline, CDR1 is SGHAT and CDR2 FQNNGV. After removal of 1 base from V and 0 bases from J, the junction contained 0 bases not matched to a gene. CDR3 amino acids: CASSLGDSSGNTIYF. DNA of the CDR3: TGTGCCAGCAGCTTAGGGGACAGCTCTGGAAACACCATATATTTT.

The J gene is TRBJ2-7, the V gene TRBV2; 9 bases map to TRBD1. CDR1 and CDR2 (germline): SNHLY, FYNNEI. V gave up 5 bases and J gave up 2 bases; unmatched junction bases: 7. CDR3 size: 15 residues. The CDR3 protein is CASSNPGQGAYEQYF. The CDR3 bases are TGTGCCAGCAGTAATCCGGGACAGGGAGCCTACGAGCAGTACTTC.

Comment on this clone: Other DNA sequences in this specimen translate into the identical CDR3. The chain uses TRBV6-1 and TRBJ2-1; 7 bases are shared with TRBD2. V gave up 0 bases and J gave up 1 base; unmatched junction bases: 0. The CDR3 is 15 amino acids. From germline, CDR1 is MNHNS and CDR2 SASEGT. The CDR3 coding sequence is TGTGCCAGCAGTGAAGCGGGGGGGTCCTACAATGAGCAGTTCTTC. Translated, it gives CASSEAGGSYNEQFF.

The chain employs TRBV6-5 and TRBJ2-1; TRBD2 agrees at 13 bases. The germline V gene encodes CDR1 MNHEY and CDR2 SVGAGI. V dropped 6 bases and J dropped 7; count of bases not matched to a gene: 6. The CDR3 has 15 residues. CDR3 amino acids: CASRWTSGSVNEQFF. For the CDR3, the DNA is TGTGCCAGCAGATGGACTAGCGGGAGTGTAAATGAGCAGTTCTTC.

V usage is TRBV27 and J usage is TRBJ2-1, with D perhaps matching TRBD1 (6 bases). The germline V gene encodes CDR1 MNHEY and CDR2 SMNVEV (reference sequence). This CDR3 spans 16 amino acids. Trimming shortened V by 3 bases and J by 8 bases, and 20 bases separated the two germline ends. CDR3 in DNA: TGTGCCAGCAGTTTTTGGGTGGCAGGGGCCCCCGATGAGCAGTTCTTC. Encoded protein: CASSFWVAGAPDEQFF.

This chain links TRBV12-5 with TRBJ2-5; D ambiguous. The CDR3 spans 11 residues. Germline V gene lookup returns CDR1 LGHNT and CDR2 FRNRAP. Between the trimmed V and J ends, which lost 7 bases and 5 bases, there was a span of 8 bases. CDR3 amino acids: CASAQLETQYF. CDR3 DNA: TGTGCTAGTGCTCAGTTGGAGACCCAGTACTTC.

As regards this clone: A junction boundary mismatches the germline segment, possibly from a read error. The chain is built from TRBV6-5 and TRBJ2-1; the match to TRBD2 covers 7 bases. Germline lookup yields CDR1 MNHEY and CDR2 SVGAGI. The CDR3 runs to 15 residues. The chain's CDR3 is CASSDSSGSYNEQFF. CDR3 DNA: TGTGCCAGCAGTGACTCTAGCGGCTCCTACAATGAGCAGTTCTTC.

The chain joins TRBV10-3 to TRBJ1-4, with 12 positions matching TRBD1. There are 16 residues in the CDR3. V dropped 2 bases and J dropped 8; count of bases not matched to a gene: 6. Germline-derived CDR1 and CDR2 are ENHRY and SYGVKD. CDR3 sequence (DNA): TGTGCCATCAGTGAGAAGGGACAGGGGGCAAGAGAAAAACTGTTTTTT. Its protein is CAISEKGQGAREKLFF.

This CDR3 reads CASSMLRLDGYTF. The CDR3 DNA is TGTGCCAGTAGTATGTTGAGGTTGGATGGCTACACCTTC. The chain combines TRBV19 with TRBJ1-2; no firm D call. CDR1 and CDR2 from the germline V gene are LNHDA and SQIVND (reference sequence). The CDR3 runs to 13 residues. The V end lost 3 bases, the J end lost 6 bases, and 11 bases lay between the germline ends.

The V gene is TRBV7-2, the J gene TRBJ1-2, with D possibly TRBD1 on 6 matching bases. CDR1 and CDR2 from the germline V gene are SGHTA and FQGNSA. V lost 5 bases and J 4 bases, leaving 14 bases between the germline ends. The CDR3 has 14 residues. Here the CDR3 DNA reads TGTGCCAGCAGCGGACAGACAGCGGTCTATGGCTACACCTTC. This codes for CASSGQTAVYGYTF. The whole variable domain, filled in from reference TRBV7-2 and TRBJ1-2, reads GAGVSQSPSNKVTEKGKDVELRCDPISGHTALYWYRQSLGQGLEFLIYFQGNSAPDKSGLPSDRFSAERTGGSVSTLTIQRTQQEDSAVYLCASSGQTAVYGYTFGSGTRLTVV.

The J gene is TRBJ2-7, the V gene TRBV5-1; no clear D gene. CDR1 is SGHRS, CDR2 YFSETQ, per germline. Trimming took 2 bases from V and 2 from J, leaving 8 bases between them. The length of the CDR3 is 13 residues. CDR3 coding DNA: TGCGCCAGCAGCTTATGGCGGACCTACGAGCAGTACTTC. The encoded protein is CASSLWRTYEQYF. The full variable domain, completed using reference TRBV5-1 and TRBJ2-7, is KAGVTQTPRYLIKTRGQQVTLSCSPISGHRSVSWYQQTPGQGLQFLFEYFSETQRNKGNFPGRFSGRQFSNSRSEMNVSTLELGDSALYLCASSLWRTYEQYFGPGTRLTVT.

The rearrangement joins TRBV7-8 to TRBJ1-1, with D possibly TRBD1 on 5 matching bases. Deletions cut 5 bases from V and 6 bases from J, with 22 bases between. The CDR3 has 16 amino acids. In germline, CDR1 is SGHVS, CDR2 FQNEAQ. The CDR3 protein is CASSNLAGGSGPEAFF. For the CDR3, the DNA is TGTGCCAGCAGCAATTTAGCGGGGGGGAGTGGCCCTGAAGCTTTCTTT.

This clone was detected once. This chain joins TRBV19 and TRBJ2-3; a weak D match, TRBD1 (6 bases). Germline CDR1 reads LNHDA; CDR2 reads SQIVND (reference sequence). CDR3 length: 15 amino acids. V lost 4 bases, J lost 1 base, and 12 bases lay in between. CDR3 loop: CASSTTGLRTDTQYF. DNA for the CDR3: TGTGCCAGTAGTACAACAGGGCTTCGCACAGATACGCAGTATTTT. The complete variable domain, with remaining parts taken from reference TRBV19 and TRBJ2-3, reads DGGITQSPKYLFRKEGQNVTLSCEQNLNHDAMYWYRQDPGQGLRLIYYSQIVNDFQKGDIAEGYSVSREKKESFPLTVTSAQKNPTAFYLCASSTTGLRTDTQYFGPGTRLTVL.

This chain uses TRBV9 with TRBJ1-3; D gene uncertain. In germline, CDR1 is SGDLS, CDR2 YYNGEE. Trimming took 0 bases from V and 0 from J, leaving 10 bases between them. CDR3 length equals 16 residues. CDR3 amino acids: CASSVAGQSSGNTIYF. Here the CDR3 DNA reads TGTGCCAGCAGCGTAGCAGGCCAGAGCTCTGGAAACACCATATATTTT.